The clone carrying this TCR beta chain has more than one count but fewer than ten. Time point in this sample: healthy volunteer bleed at 6 weeks. Total RNA was isolated from unfractionated whole blood. This sample was included in a study of human T cells and chemical hapten exposure. Each cDNA molecule in the library carried unique molecular identifiers. How the authors handled the data: Sample TCR totals centred on a median of around 92,000, ranging about 20,000 to 750,000. MiXCR was run by TCRdb on the RACE reads, yielding one entry per CDR3 protein. The authors' filters were not applied to this entry. This table has 70,000 to 85,000 distinct CDR3 sequences, approximately 8.6% appearing once. The V gene's germline CDR1 is KGHSH and CDR2 LQKENI. The V and J ends lost 2 bases and 4 bases respectively, with 8 bases between them. The CDR3 totals 13 residues.

The TCR sequence derives from a male donor in good health. Some clones in this sample may be carry-over from other donors' samples. Sequencing was carried out using whole blood. V usage is TRBV18 and J usage is TRBJ1-2; no clear D. The CDR3 loop reads CASSPESGYGYTF. For the CDR3, the DNA is TGTGCCAGCTCACCAGAGAGCGGCTATGGCTACACCTTC.